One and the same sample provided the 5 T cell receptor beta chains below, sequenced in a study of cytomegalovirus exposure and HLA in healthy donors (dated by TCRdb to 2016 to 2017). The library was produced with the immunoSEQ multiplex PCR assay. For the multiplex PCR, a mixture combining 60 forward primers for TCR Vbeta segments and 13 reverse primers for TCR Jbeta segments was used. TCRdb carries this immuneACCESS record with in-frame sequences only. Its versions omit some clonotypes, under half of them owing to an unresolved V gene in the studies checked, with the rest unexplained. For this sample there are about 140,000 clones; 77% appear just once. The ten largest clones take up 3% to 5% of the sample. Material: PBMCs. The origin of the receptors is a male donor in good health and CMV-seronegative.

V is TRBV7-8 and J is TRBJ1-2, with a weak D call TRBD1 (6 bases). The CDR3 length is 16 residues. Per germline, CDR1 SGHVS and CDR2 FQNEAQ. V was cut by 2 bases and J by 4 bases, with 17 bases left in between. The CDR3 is CASSLRTGGPGYGYTF. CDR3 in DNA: TGTGCCAGCAGCTTAAGGACGGGGGGCCCCGGCTATGGCTACACCTTC.

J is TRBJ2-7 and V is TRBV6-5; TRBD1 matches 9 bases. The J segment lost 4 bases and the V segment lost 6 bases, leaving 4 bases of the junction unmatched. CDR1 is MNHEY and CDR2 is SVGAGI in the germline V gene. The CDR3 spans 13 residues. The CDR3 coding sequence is TGTGCCAGCAGAACAGGGGGCGGGTACGAGCAGTACTTC. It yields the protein CASRTGGGYEQYF.

CDR3 bases: TGTGCCAGCAGTTTATGGGGGGGACGGGGGGGAACAGATACGCAGTATTTT. This translates into CASSLWGGRGGTDTQYF. The chain is built from TRBV7-8 and TRBJ2-3, with 8 positions matching TRBD2. V gave up 6 bases and J gave up 3 bases; unmatched junction bases: 14. The germline gives CDR1 SGHVS, CDR2 FQNEAQ. This CDR3 contains 17 residues.

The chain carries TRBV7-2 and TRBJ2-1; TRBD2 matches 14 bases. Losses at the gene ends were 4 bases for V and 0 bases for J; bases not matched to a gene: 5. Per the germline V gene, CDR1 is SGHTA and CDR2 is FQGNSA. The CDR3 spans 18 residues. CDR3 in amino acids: CASSWWTSGGSSYNEQFF. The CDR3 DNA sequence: TGTGCCAGCAGCTGGTGGACTAGCGGGGGGAGCTCCTACAATGAGCAGTTCTTC.

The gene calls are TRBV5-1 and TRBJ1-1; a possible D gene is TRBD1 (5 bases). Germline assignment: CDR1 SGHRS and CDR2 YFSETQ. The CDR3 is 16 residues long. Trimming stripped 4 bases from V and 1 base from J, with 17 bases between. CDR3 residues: CASSPTGGKTNTEAFF. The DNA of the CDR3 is TGCGCCAGCAGCCCGACTGGGGGGAAGACGAACACTGAAGCTTTCTTT.